These 28 T cell receptor beta chains originate from one sample sequenced in a study of blood T cell repertoires in COVID-19. Sequencing used immunoSEQ multiplex PCR; TCRdb keeps in-frame clones, though not all of them. The sample lists tens of thousands of clones; 88% were seen once. Sequencing input: peripheral blood. The receptors were gathered from a human donor in a cohort sampled during active COVID-19.

CDR3 coding DNA: TGTGCCAGTACTCCGGACAGATTGAACACTGAAGCTTTCTTT. This gives the protein CASTPDRLNTEAFF. The chain is built from TRBV19 and TRBJ1-1; D perhaps matches TRBD1 (6 bases). CDR3 length: 14 amino acids. With 7 bases removed from V and 0 bases from J, the gap between germline ends came to 12 bases. In germline, CDR1 is LNHDA, CDR2 SQIVND (reference sequence).

V gene TRBV7-9 combines with J gene TRBJ1-1; possibly TRBD1 for D (6 bases). The V gene's germline CDR1 is SEHNR and CDR2 FQNEAQ (reference sequence). Trimming stripped 8 bases from V and 4 bases from J, with 14 bases between. The CDR3 consists of 13 residues. The CDR3 loop is CASARGGATEAFF. The CDR3 nucleotides read TGTGCCAGCGCGCGAGGGGGGGCCACTGAAGCTTTCTTT.

This sequence joins TRBV7-2 and TRBJ1-2; D possibly corresponds to TRBD1 (6 bases). V was shortened by 5 bases and J by 5 bases, with 15 bases between the two germline ends. The V gene's germline CDR1 is SGHTA and CDR2 FQGNSA. The CDR3 loop spans 14 amino acids. CDR3 loop: CASSEGGAGYGYTF. The CDR3, as DNA: TGTGCCAGCAGCGAGGGGGGGGCAGGGTATGGCTACACCTTC.

The chain joins TRBV27 to TRBJ1-3; possible D gene TRBD1, 5 bases. CDR1 is MNHEY and CDR2 is SMNVEV in the germline V gene (reference sequence). Trimming pared 0 bases from V and 4 bases from J, leaving 19 bases between. The CDR3 is 18 amino acids. CDR3: CASSLSSPRREAGNTIYF. Written as DNA, the CDR3 is TGTGCCAGCAGTTTATCTAGCCCCCGCAGGGAGGCCGGAAACACCATATATTTT.

The chain has TRBV7-9 and TRBJ1-3; 9 bases match TRBD1. Germline lookup yields CDR1 SEHNR and CDR2 FQNEAQ (reference sequence). The CDR3 has 15 residues. V trimming: 5 bases; J trimming: 4 bases; junction bases outside the gene matches: 6. CDR3 loop: CASSGRDREGNTIYF. The CDR3 region has the DNA TGTGCCAGCAGCGGAAGGGACAGGGAGGGAAACACCATATATTTT.

The rearrangement joins TRBV29-1 to TRBJ2-1; no clear D. This CDR3 contains 9 residues. Trimming removed 4 bases from V and 8 bases from J, with 3 bases in between. The V gene's germline CDR1 is SQVTM and CDR2 ANQGSEA. The CDR3, as DNA: TGCAGCGTTGGCGATGAGCAGTTCTTC. Residues: CSVGDEQFF.

The chain uses TRBV27 and TRBJ1-5; 10 bases line up with TRBD1. Losses at the gene ends were 5 bases for V and 2 bases for J; bases not matched to a gene: 3. The CDR3 runs to 15 residues. From germline, CDR1 is MNHEY and CDR2 SMNVEV (reference sequence). The CDR3 DNA follows: TGTGCCAGCAGTAGGGACAGGGGAGGCAATCAGCCCCAGCATTTT. Translation gives CASSRDRGGNQPQHF.

The V and J genes are TRBV4-1 and TRBJ1-5, with TRBD1 identical over 8 bases. V lost 5 bases, J lost 7 bases, and 7 bases stayed unmatched. This CDR3 has 14 residues. Germline lookup yields CDR1 MGHRA and CDR2 YSYEKL. CDR3 sequence: CASSKTGERQPQHF. CDR3 DNA sequence: TGCGCCAGCAGCAAGACAGGGGAACGGCAGCCCCAGCATTTT.

The chain couples TRBV7-8 to TRBJ2-4, with D uncertain. Trimming cost V 0 bases and J 7 bases, with 10 bases left between them. CDR1 is SGHVS and CDR2 is FQNEAQ in the germline V gene. This CDR3 comprises 14 residues. The CDR3 DNA is TGTGCCAGCAGCTTAGCGGGCAGCCGGAACATTCAGTACTTC. It specifies CASSLAGSRNIQYF.

This rearrangement joins TRBV29-1 to TRBJ2-2, with 10 bases that match TRBD1. CDR1 and CDR2 (germline): SQVTM, ANQGSEA. The CDR3 length is 16 residues. J lost 5 bases, V lost 2 bases, and 8 bases had no gene match. CDR3 nucleotide sequence: TGCAGCGTTGAACCCCGGGACAGGGGCGTGACCGGGGAGCTGTTTTTT. It translates to CSVEPRDRGVTGELFF.

This chain links TRBV19 with TRBJ2-1, with TRBD2 matching over 7 bases. The V gene end was trimmed by 3 bases and the J gene end by 9 bases; junction bases not matched to a gene: 8. Germline CDR1 and CDR2: LNHDA and SQIVND (reference sequence). This CDR3 has 14 residues. The CDR3 bases are TGTGCCAGTAGTATTGGGGAGGGATTGGGTGAGCAGTTCTTC. Its protein product is CASSIGEGLGEQFF.

The chain couples TRBV7-9 to TRBJ2-7; maybe TRBD1 (6 bases). The CDR3 is 14 amino acids. Trimming left V 5 bases short and J 5 bases short, with 16 bases between. Germline assignment: CDR1 SEHNR and CDR2 FQNEAQ (reference sequence). CDR3 region: CASSGQGPADEQYF. CDR3 DNA: TGTGCCAGCAGCGGTCAGGGGCCGGCGGACGAGCAGTACTTC.

This rearrangement joins TRBV5-5 to TRBJ2-2; no clear D gene. The CDR3 is 15 amino acids. Trimming shortened V by 0 bases and J by 3 bases, and 9 bases separated the two germline ends. CDR1 is SGHKS, CDR2 YYEKEE, per germline (reference sequence). CDR3 nucleotides: TGTGCCAGCAGCTTGGACCAGATACACACCGGGGAGCTGTTTTTT. It encodes CASSLDQIHTGELFF.

This chain uses TRBV7-3 with TRBJ2-2, with a possible D match to TRBD1 (5 bases). Germline V gives CDR1 SGHTA, CDR2 FQGTGA. The CDR3 consists of 13 residues. V lost 8 bases, J lost 4 bases, and 11 bases lay in between. In nucleotides, the CDR3 is TGTGCCAGCTCTCCCAGGGCCACCGGGGAGCTGTTTTTT. Encoded protein: CASSPRATGELFF. Combining the CDR3 with reference TRBV7-3 and TRBJ2-2 gives the whole variable domain GAGVSQTPSNKVTEKGKYVELRCDPISGHTALYWYRQSLGQGPEFLIYFQGTGAADDSGLPNDRFFAVRPEGSVSTLKIQRTERGDSAVYLCASSPRATGELFFGEGSRLTVL.

The chain recombines TRBV11-3 with TRBJ2-7; 8 nucleotides agree with TRBD2. Per the germline V gene, CDR1 is SGHNT and CDR2 is YENEEA. J lost 2 bases, V lost 5 bases, and 11 bases had no gene match. The length of the CDR3 is 16 residues. Here the CDR3 reads CASSQAGDRDAYEQYF. The CDR3 DNA follows: TGTGCCAGCAGCCAAGCGGGGGACCGGGATGCCTACGAGCAGTACTTC.

The rearrangement uses TRBV9 and TRBJ2-6; TRBD2 might be the D (6 bases). Deletions cut 3 bases from V and 0 bases from J, with 10 bases between. There are 16 residues in the CDR3. CDR1 and CDR2 from the germline V gene are SGDLS and YYNGEE. The CDR3, as DNA: TGTGCCAGCAGCGCGCTGGGACTCTCTGGGGCCAACGTCCTGACTTTC. Translation gives CASSALGLSGANVLTF.

DNA of the CDR3: TGTGCCAGCAGCCAGGTTGTGACAGCAAAACGGAGCGAGCAGTACTTC. Translation gives CASSQVVTAKRSEQYF. This chain joins TRBV3-1 (or the pseudogene TRBV3-2) and TRBJ2-7, with TRBD1 as a possible D gene (5 bases). Deletions cut 3 bases from V and 6 bases from J, with 21 bases between. The CDR3 runs 16 residues. The V gene's germline CDR1 is LGHDT and CDR2 YNNKEL (reference sequence).

The CDR3 nucleotides read TGTGCCGCCGAGTCCCGGGGGTACAGCTCCTACGAGCAGTACTTC. It yields the protein CAAESRGYSSYEQYF. This chain connects TRBV10-3 to TRBJ2-7; possibly TRBD2 for D (6 bases). The germline V gene has CDR1 ENHRY and CDR2 SYGVKD. V shed 11 bases and J shed 0 bases, with 20 bases lying between them. The CDR3 is 15 amino acids.

This chain links TRBV28 with TRBJ1-1, with 7 nucleotides matching TRBD1. V was clipped by 3 bases and J by 0 bases; unmatched bases: 10. The CDR3 contains 17 residues. CDR1 is MDHEN and CDR2 is SYDVKM in the germline V gene. The CDR3: CASSFIGRGLMNTEAFF. The DNA of the CDR3 is TGTGCCAGCAGTTTTATCGGCAGGGGGTTAATGAACACTGAAGCTTTCTTT.

The chain recombines TRBV6-6 with TRBJ2-1; 7 bases line up with TRBD2. Trimming cost V 4 bases and J 13 bases; bases outside gene matches: 10. This CDR3 has 13 residues. Germline V CDR1 and CDR2: MNHNY, SVGAGI (reference sequence). Here the CDR3 reads CASSSQGREGQFF. CDR3 nucleotides: TGTGCCAGCAGTTCCCAGGGTAGGGAGGGCCAGTTCTTC.

Remarks on this clone: The sample contains more than one DNA sequence encoding this CDR3. The chain couples TRBV27 to TRBJ2-1; the match to TRBD1 covers 11 bases. CDR3 size: 14 residues. J was trimmed by 7 bases and V by 3 bases; bases with no gene match: 2. Germline-derived CDR1 and CDR2 are MNHEY and SMNVEV (reference sequence). The CDR3 bases are TGTGCCAGCAGTTTGGGGACAGGGGGAAATGAGCAGTTCTTC. Translation: CASSLGTGGNEQFF.

The V gene is TRBV7-9, the J gene TRBJ1-2; no definite D call. The germline V and J ends were trimmed by 4 bases and 0 bases, with 3 bases remaining between them. The V gene's germline CDR1 is SEHNR and CDR2 FQNEAQ (reference sequence). The CDR3 sequence is 12 residues long. The CDR3 DNA reads TGTGCCAGCAGCTCAACTAACTATGGCTACACCTTC. It specifies CASSSTNYGYTF.

V is TRBV24-1 and J is TRBJ2-7; maybe TRBD2 (6 bases). Germline CDR1 is KGHDR and CDR2 is SFDVKD. The CDR3 length is 13 residues. The V end lost 9 bases, the J end lost 0 bases, and 11 bases lay between the germline ends. CDR3 sequence: CATPRGSSYEQYF. The CDR3 DNA reads TGTGCCACCCCCCGGGGGAGCTCCTACGAGCAGTACTTC.

This chain joins TRBV6-5 and TRBJ1-1, with unresolved D. V was pared by 2 bases and J by 5 bases, with 18 bases between. Germline V gene lookup returns CDR1 MNHEY and CDR2 SVGAGI. The CDR3 covers 16 residues. CDR3 in amino acids: CASSYGLTGGDTEAFF. The DNA of the CDR3 is TGTGCCAGCAGTTACGGGCTGACCGGCGGGGATACTGAAGCTTTCTTT.

The chain couples TRBV6-6 to TRBJ2-1, with TRBD2 identical over 9 bases. The CDR3 length is 15 residues. The V gene's germline CDR1 is MNHNY and CDR2 SVGAGI (reference sequence). Trimming removed 8 bases from V and 7 bases from J; junction bases left unmatched: 12. The CDR3 DNA reads TGTGCCAGCCCTCAACCCGGACTAGCGCAAAATGAGCAGTTCTTC. Protein: CASPQPGLAQNEQFF.

V gene TRBV20-1 combines with J gene TRBJ2-1; the match to TRBD2 covers 9 bases. This CDR3 comprises 11 residues. V dropped 5 bases and J dropped 9; count of bases not matched to a gene: 2. CDR1 is DFQATT and CDR2 is SNEGSKA in the germline V gene (reference sequence). CDR3 DNA: TGCAGTGCTCCTAGCGGGGTTGAGCAGTTCTTC. Amino acid sequence: CSAPSGVEQFF.

This sequence joins TRBV2 and TRBJ1-6, with D uncertain. Germline V gene sequence: CDR1 SNHLY, CDR2 FYNNEI. The V gene lost 8 bases and the J gene lost 0 bases, with 11 bases spanning the gap. CDR3 length: 15 residues. Here the CDR3 DNA reads TGTGCCAGCGGCGGGTCGAGCTCCTATAATTCACCCCTCCACTTT. Translation: CASGGSSSYNSPLHF.

The chain employs TRBV25-1 and TRBJ1-2; 8 bases match TRBD1. J was trimmed by 8 bases and V by 6 bases; bases with no gene match: 17. Germline loops: CDR1 MGHDK, CDR2 SYGVNS. This CDR3 is built from 16 residues. In nucleotides, the CDR3 is TGTGCCAGCAGACAAGGGGGGACAGGTCCCCTTGGCGGCTACACCTTC. Amino acids: CASRQGGTGPLGGYTF.